The 31 T cell receptor beta chains listed next were all sequenced from one sample in a study of patients and donors after allogeneic stem cell transplantation. TCRdb re-called the RT-PCR reads through MiXCR, storing one row per CDR3 protein. The data show hundreds of thousands of distinct CDR3 sequences, 15% to 20% seen once. The specimen was blood, either unsorted or a sorted T cell fraction (not recorded which). These receptors were taken from a human donor who was either an allogeneic HSCT recipient or a stem cell or donor lymphocyte infusion donor (not recorded which). It is not recorded whose cells these are; they may come from a transplant donor.

V is TRBV3-1 and J is TRBJ1-2; the D is unclear. The V gene lost 7 bases and the J gene lost 3 bases, with 15 bases spanning the gap. Germline CDR1 LGHDT, CDR2 YNNKEL (reference sequence). This CDR3 region has 14 residues. The CDR3 DNA follows: TGTGCCAGCAACCCCAACCACATAGACTATGGCTACACCTTC. This sequence encodes CASNPNHIDYGYTF.

This chain links TRBV20-1 with TRBJ2-5; D is ambiguous. Trimming removed 5 bases at V and 0 bases at J, with 7 bases between. CDR1 is DFQATT and CDR2 is SNEGSKA in the germline V gene (reference sequence). The CDR3 totals 12 residues. The CDR3 spells CSAPLYQETQYF. Here the CDR3 DNA reads TGCAGTGCTCCCCTGTACCAAGAGACCCAGTACTTC.

As concerns this clonotype: A junction boundary mismatches the germline segment, possibly from a read error. The rearrangement uses TRBV20-1 and TRBJ2-2; a possible D gene is TRBD1 (5 bases). The CDR3 has 14 amino acids. The germline gives CDR1 DFQATT, CDR2 SNEGSKA (reference sequence). CDR3 sequence (DNA): TGCAGGGCTAGATTCCAGGGTTGGTCCGGGGAGCTGTTTTTT. Its protein is CRARFQGWSGELFF.

The DNA for the CDR3 is TGCGCCAGCAGCTTGGCCCTGGACAGGGGCACAGATACGCAGTATTTT. It yields the protein CASSLALDRGTDTQYF. This chain connects TRBV5-1 to TRBJ2-3, with TRBD1 matching over 8 bases. The CDR3 is 16 residues long. J gave up 1 base and V 0 bases, and 4 bases lay outside the gene matches. Germline V gene lookup returns CDR1 SGHRS and CDR2 YFSETQ.

This clonotype occurred many times. CDR3 protein: CSVGVGWEAGELFF. The CDR3 DNA sequence: TGCAGCGTTGGGGTCGGTTGGGAGGCCGGGGAGCTGTTTTTT. The rearrangement links TRBV29-1 to TRBJ2-2; TRBD2 might be the D (6 bases). V lost 4 bases and J lost 6, with 15 bases in between. The length of the CDR3 is 14 residues. In germline, CDR1 is SQVTM, CDR2 ANQGSEA.

The V gene is TRBV11-2, the J gene TRBJ2-7; 10 bases are a match to TRBD2. This CDR3 has 14 residues. CDR1 is SGHAT and CDR2 is FQNNGV in the germline V gene. V was clipped by 5 bases and J by 1 base; unmatched bases: 2. CDR3 region: CASSQRGGSYEQYF. Here the CDR3 DNA reads TGTGCCAGCAGCCAGCGGGGGGGGTCCTACGAGCAGTACTTC. Full variable domain (remainder filled in from reference TRBV11-2 and TRBJ2-7): EAGVAQSPRYKIIEKRQSVAFWCNPISGHATLYWYQQILGQGPKLLIQFQNNGVVDDSQLPKDRFSAERLKGVDSTLKIQPAKLEDSAVYLCASSQRGGSYEQYFGPGTRLTVT.

For the CDR3, the DNA is TGCGCCAGCAGCTTGGCGGGACTAGCGGGGGGACTGGAGACCCAGTACTTC. This encodes CASSLAGLAGGLETQYF. The chain has TRBV5-1 and TRBJ2-5; 15 positions match TRBD2. Germline CDR1 is SGHRS and CDR2 is YFSETQ. The J segment lost 5 bases and the V segment lost 0 bases, leaving 5 bases of the junction unmatched. The CDR3 consists of 17 residues.

The rearrangement links TRBV3-1 to TRBJ2-4; maybe TRBD2 (6 bases). Trimming pared 5 bases from V and 3 bases from J, leaving 14 bases between. Germline V lookup: CDR1 LGHDT, CDR2 YNNKEL (reference sequence). The CDR3 extends over 15 amino acids. CDR3 region: CASSARGRNKNIQYF. The CDR3 DNA reads as TGTGCCAGCAGCGCGCGGGGCAGGAACAAAAACATTCAGTACTTC.

The chain combines TRBV25-1 with TRBJ2-7; TRBD1 matches 9 bases. The CDR3 runs 15 residues. Germline V lookup: CDR1 MGHDK, CDR2 SYGVNS. V shed 1 base, J shed 2 bases, and the junction held 3 bases outside the gene matches. The CDR3: CASSESHRGPYEQYF. CDR3 sequence (DNA): TGTGCCAGCAGTGAATCACACAGGGGGCCCTACGAGCAGTACTTC.

This clonotype turned up a few times. The V call is TRBV20-1, the J call TRBJ1-1; 8 bases match TRBD1. Germline CDR1 is DFQATT and CDR2 is SNEGSKA (reference sequence). V lost 1 base to trimming and J lost 1 base; unmatched junction nucleotides: 2. The CDR3 has 14 residues. DNA of the CDR3: TGCAGTGCTAGAGGGGACAGGTCGAACACTGAAGCTTTCTTT. This translates into CSARGDRSNTEAFF.

This clonotype was counted between two and nine times. The chain recombines TRBV5-1 with TRBJ2-7; TRBD1 aligns across 7 bases. J lost 4 bases, V lost 4 bases, and 8 bases had no gene match. This CDR3 region has 14 residues. From germline, CDR1 is SGHRS and CDR2 YFSETQ. The CDR3 sequence: CASSQTGIGYEQYF. DNA for the CDR3: TGCGCCAGCAGCCAGACAGGGATCGGGTACGAGCAGTACTTC.

This clonotype has more than one count but fewer than ten. This rearrangement joins TRBV4-1 to TRBJ1-2; D is unresolved. The CDR3 covers 13 residues. CDR1 and CDR2 from the germline V gene are MGHRA and YSYEKL. Trimming pared 1 base from V and 8 bases from J, leaving 11 bases between. CDR3 in amino acids: CASSQGWPRGYTF. CDR3 DNA: TGCGCCAGCAGCCAAGGTTGGCCCCGAGGCTACACCTTC.

This chain links TRBV7-9 with TRBJ1-4; D ambiguous. Looked up from germline, CDR1 is SEHNR and CDR2 is FQNEAQ (reference sequence). The CDR3 contains 15 residues. V was shortened by 2 bases and J by 8 bases, with 15 bases between the two germline ends. The CDR3 DNA sequence: TGTGCCAGCAGCTTAAGTTCGGGGAGGCACGAAAAACTGTTTTTT. Its translation: CASSLSSGRHEKLFF.

This sequence joins TRBV5-6 and TRBJ2-5; D is unresolved. The CDR3 is 13 residues long. Trimming pared 4 bases from V and 5 bases from J, leaving 12 bases between. The germline CDR1 and CDR2 sequences are SGHDT and YYEEEE. DNA for the CDR3: TGTGCCAGCAGCCCGCACCCGTCGGAGACCCAGTACTTC. Its protein product is CASSPHPSETQYF.

This clonotype was detected many times. This chain links TRBV12-3 or TRBV12-4 with TRBJ1-5, with D possibly TRBD1 on 5 matching bases. The CDR3 consists of 14 residues. V was clipped by 3 bases and J by 7 bases, with 13 bases between them. The CDR3 DNA reads TGTGCCAGCAGTTTCAGGGATTATTTACAGCCCCAGCATTTT. It encodes CASSFRDYLQPQHF.

The genes are TRBV25-1 and TRBJ2-7, with 7 bases fitting TRBD2. The length of the CDR3 is 13 residues. Germline trimming cut 7 bases from V and 3 bases from J; bases unmatched to any gene: 6. CDR1 MGHDK and CDR2 SYGVNS come from the germline V gene. CDR3 sequence (DNA): TGTGCCAGCAAATTGGGCGGGAGCTACGAGCAGTACTTC. Translated: CASKLGGSYEQYF.

The chain employs TRBV7-3 and TRBJ2-2; D is possibly TRBD2 (5 bases). Germline V gives CDR1 SGHTA, CDR2 FQGTGA. This CDR3 is built from 15 residues. The ends were cut back, 5 bases at V and 5 bases at J, with 15 bases in the middle. This CDR3 is CASSPHEGLTGELFF. CDR3 nucleotide sequence: TGTGCCAGCAGCCCCCACGAGGGCCTAACCGGGGAGCTGTTTTTT.

The rearrangement uses TRBV3-1 and TRBJ2-1; D gene ambiguous. V was cut by 0 bases and J by 4 bases, with 13 bases left in between. Germline V CDR1 and CDR2: LGHDT, YNNKEL (reference sequence). The CDR3 is made up of 16 amino acids. The CDR3 DNA follows: TGTGCCAGCAGCCAAGATAGGCTAGACGGATACAATGAGCAGTTCTTC. Translation: CASSQDRLDGYNEQFF.

The V gene is TRBV5-1, the J gene TRBJ2-3; TRBD2 agrees at 10 bases. The germline V gene has CDR1 SGHRS and CDR2 YFSETQ. V shed 0 bases, J shed 5 bases, and the junction held 12 bases outside the gene matches. This CDR3 contains 18 residues. As DNA, the CDR3 is TGCGCCAGCAGCTTGGTACGGGTTAGCGGGGGGTTGCGAGATACGCAGTATTTT. This encodes CASSLVRVSGGLRDTQYF.

This clonotype was detected only a few times. The chain employs TRBV2 and TRBJ1-5, with 8 bases fitting TRBD1. V dropped 7 bases and J dropped 4; count of bases not matched to a gene: 6. The length of the CDR3 is 14 residues. Germline loops: CDR1 SNHLY, CDR2 FYNNEI. CDR3 sequence reads: CASKIQGGNQPQHF. CDR3 nucleotide sequence: TGTGCCAGCAAAATACAGGGGGGTAATCAGCCCCAGCATTTT.

V gene TRBV28 combines with J gene TRBJ2-3; the D is unclear. There are 14 residues in the CDR3. Germline lookup yields CDR1 MDHEN and CDR2 SYDVKM. Trimming pared 5 bases from V and 4 bases from J, leaving 13 bases between. The CDR3 here is CASSRTQAADTQYF. CDR3 DNA sequence: TGTGCCAGCAGTAGGACCCAGGCGGCAGATACGCAGTATTTT.

There are a few counts of this clonotype. The V and J genes are TRBV29-1 and TRBJ1-2; a possible D gene is TRBD1 (6 bases). The CDR3 loop spans 13 amino acids. Germline values: CDR1 SQVTM, CDR2 ANQGSEA. The ends were cut back, 5 bases at V and 0 bases at J, with 10 bases in the middle. The CDR3 DNA reads TGCAGCGTTTCCCAGGGGTCTAACTATGGCTACACCTTC. Its protein product is CSVSQGSNYGYTF.

The CDR3 DNA follows: TGTGCCAGCAGCTTAGTTGGCACGGACGCGGGGTTGTACTTC. It translates to CASSLVGTDAGLYF. The chain has TRBV7-8 and TRBJ2-7, with D possibly matching TRBD2 (6 bases). The CDR3 is 14 amino acids. V lost 1 base, J lost 12 bases, and 19 bases lay in between. Germline values: CDR1 SGHVS, CDR2 FQNEAQ. The complete variable domain, with remaining parts taken from reference TRBV7-8 and TRBJ2-7, reads GAGVSQSPRYKVAKRGQDVALRCDPISGHVSLFWYQQALGQGPEFLTYFQNEAQLDKSGLPSDRFFAERPEGSVSTLKIQRTQQEDSAVYLCASSLVGTDAGLYFGPGTRLTVT.

This clonotype was seen more than once but under ten times. The V gene is TRBV29-1, the J gene TRBJ1-1; D gene uncertain. CDR1 SQVTM and CDR2 ANQGSEA come from the germline V gene. V lost 4 bases and J 4 bases, leaving 4 bases between the germline ends. The CDR3 covers 10 residues. The DNA of the CDR3 is TGCAGCGTTGCTGGCACTGAAGCTTTCTTT. Protein product: CSVAGTEAFF.

This clonotype was seen a handful of times. The chain couples TRBV12-3 or TRBV12-4 to TRBJ1-3, with TRBD1 identical over 7 bases. The CDR3 is 15 amino acids. V was clipped by 6 bases and J by 2 bases; unmatched bases: 7. The CDR3 DNA is TGTGCCAGCAGCACCGACAGGGTTGCTGGAAACACCATATATTTT. Residues: CASSTDRVAGNTIYF.

This clonotype was picked up a small number of times. The rearrangement uses TRBV25-1 and TRBJ2-7; maybe TRBD1 (6 bases). Germline CDR1 is MGHDK and CDR2 is SYGVNS. The CDR3 runs to 14 residues. Between the trimmed V and J ends, which lost 5 bases and 4 bases, there was a span of 15 bases. CDR3 nucleotide sequence: TGTGCCAGCAGTTGGGGGCCAACGATTTACGAGCAGTACTTC. It encodes CASSWGPTIYEQYF.

The chain has TRBV24-1 and TRBJ1-4; TRBD1 agrees at 8 bases. The germline CDR1 and CDR2 sequences are KGHDR and SFDVKD. With V trimmed by 3 bases and J by 4 bases, 3 bases remained unmatched. The CDR3 is made up of 15 amino acids. The DNA for the CDR3 is TGTGCCACCAGTGATCCGGACAGGGATAATGAAAAACTGTTTTTT. Translating gives CATSDPDRDNEKLFF.

The chain uses TRBV27 and TRBJ1-1, with no clear D. The CDR3 runs to 13 residues. Trimming took 5 bases from V and 3 from J, leaving 10 bases between them. CDR1 is MNHEY, CDR2 SMNVEV, per germline (reference sequence). CDR3 nucleotide sequence: TGTGCCAGCAGTCACTCCAAGTACACTGAAGCTTTCTTT. Residues: CASSHSKYTEAFF.

The V gene is TRBV4-3, the J gene TRBJ2-3; no clear D. This CDR3 spans 13 amino acids. V shed 4 bases and J shed 0 bases, with 5 bases lying between them. Looked up from germline, CDR1 is LGHNA and CDR2 is YSLEER. CDR3 protein: CASSRQSTDTQYF. CDR3 sequence (DNA): TGCGCCAGCAGCCGACAAAGCACAGATACGCAGTATTTT.

This clonotype was observed a few times. This rearrangement joins TRBV5-1 to TRBJ2-3, with TRBD2 matching over 7 bases. This CDR3 region has 13 residues. Germline V CDR1 and CDR2: SGHRS, YFSETQ. V lost 5 bases, J lost 2 bases, and 2 bases stayed unmatched. The CDR3 bases are TGCGCCAGCAGGGGGGACTACACAGATACGCAGTATTTT. Translation gives CASRGDYTDTQYF.

This clonotype was observed a handful of times. V gene TRBV20-1 combines with J gene TRBJ1-5; D not certain. The CDR3 runs 15 residues. Trimming cost V 4 bases and J 0 bases, with 13 bases left between them. Germline loops: CDR1 DFQATT, CDR2 SNEGSKA (reference sequence). The DNA for the CDR3 is TGCAGTGCTACGTACGGAATCTATAGCAATCAGCCCCAGCATTTT. Its translation is CSATYGIYSNQPQHF.